These 25 T cell receptor beta chains were sequenced from one sample in a study of CD8 T cells in Susac syndrome. Reverse transcription used roughly 0.45 to 1 ug RNA and random hexamers. TCRdb analysed the immunoSEQ multiplex PCR reads with MiXCR anew, one entry per CDR3 protein. This sample has about 130,000 distinct CDR3 sequences; roughly 94% occur once, and the top ten carry over 0.1%. Sequences were obtained from CD4+ T cells from PBMCs. These TCRs come from a human donor with multiple sclerosis.

The rearrangement uses TRBV29-1 and TRBJ1-2, with 9 bases that match TRBD1. The germline CDR1 and CDR2 sequences are SQVTM and ANQGSEA. This CDR3 comprises 12 residues. V shed 6 bases and J 7 bases; nucleotides not matched to a gene: 6. The CDR3 DNA sequence: TGCAGCGTGTGGACAGGGGAGGGTGGCTACACCTTC. It codes for CSVWTGEGGYTF. Full variable domain (remainder filled in from reference TRBV29-1 and TRBJ1-2): SAVISQKPSRDICQRGTSLTIQCQVDSQVTMMFWYRQQPGQSLTLIATANQGSEATYESGFVIDKFPISRPNLTFSTLTVSNMSPEDSSIYLCSVWTGEGGYTFGSGTRLTVV.

The CDR3 protein is CASSPSDRPGYTF. The DNA of the CDR3 is TGTGCCAGCTCACCCTCGGACAGGCCTGGCTACACCTTC. J is TRBJ1-2 and V is TRBV18; 7 nucleotides agree with TRBD1. V was clipped by 3 bases and J by 7 bases; unmatched bases: 5. The CDR3 length is 13 residues. Germline V CDR1 and CDR2: KGHSH, LQKENI.

The V and J genes are TRBV9 and TRBJ2-2; D call uncertain. This CDR3 has 13 amino acids. Trimming removed 3 bases from V and 3 bases from J, with 6 bases in between. Per the germline V gene, CDR1 is SGDLS and CDR2 is YYNGEE. The CDR3 DNA reads as TGTGCCAGCAGCGGCCAGTACACCGGGGAGCTGTTTTTT. The encoded protein is CASSGQYTGELFF.

There are a few counts of this clonotype. The chain combines TRBV6-1 with TRBJ2-7; D is perhaps TRBD1 (5 bases). With 6 bases removed from V and 2 bases from J, the gap between germline ends came to 14 bases. Germline-derived CDR1 and CDR2 are MNHNS and SASEGT. The length of the CDR3 is 14 residues. The CDR3 sequence is CASREQAAPYEQYF. The CDR3 bases are TGTGCCAGCAGGGAACAGGCGGCCCCCTACGAGCAGTACTTC.

This rearrangement joins TRBV7-9 to TRBJ2-7; 7 nucleotides match TRBD1. J gave up 4 bases and V 7 bases, and 10 bases lay outside the gene matches. This CDR3 comprises 14 residues. The germline V gene encodes CDR1 SEHNR and CDR2 FQNEAQ (reference sequence). DNA of the CDR3: TGTGCCAGCACCCTTAGCCAGGGGGAATACGAGCAGTACTTC. Translated, it gives CASTLSQGEYEQYF.

The V and J genes are TRBV5-4 and TRBJ1-2, with D maybe TRBD1 (5 bases). Trimming pared 4 bases from V and 4 bases from J, leaving 8 bases between. From germline, CDR1 is SGHNT and CDR2 YYREEE (reference sequence). This CDR3 is built from 12 residues. CDR3 sequence (DNA): TGTGCCAGCAGCATAGACAGCTATGGCTACACCTTC. Translated, it gives CASSIDSYGYTF.

The rearrangement links TRBV6-6 to TRBJ2-4; TRBD1 might be the D (5 bases). Germline V gene data show CDR1 as MNHNY and CDR2 as SVGAGI (reference sequence). This CDR3 is built from 13 residues. Trimming pared 8 bases from V and 9 bases from J, leaving 17 bases between. The CDR3 spells CASGPTASSIQYF. The CDR3 nucleotides read TGTGCCAGCGGACCGACAGCGTCAAGCATTCAGTACTTC.

The chain employs TRBV4-1 and TRBJ2-3, with TRBD2 matching 9 bases. CDR3 length: 18 residues. V trimming: 3 bases; J trimming: 3 bases; junction bases outside the gene matches: 13. Germline-derived CDR1 and CDR2 are MGHRA and YSYEKL. Here the CDR3 DNA reads TGCGCCAGCAGCCATCCCGGGCACGGAAGCGGGGGGACAGATACGCAGTATTTT. Protein sequence: CASSHPGHGSGGTDTQYF.

V and J are TRBV7-9 and TRBJ2-1, with D possibly being TRBD1 or TRBD2 (5 bases each). The CDR3 totals 16 residues. Looked up from germline, CDR1 is SEHNR and CDR2 is FQNEAQ (reference sequence). The V gene lost 1 base and the J gene lost 8 bases, with 18 bases spanning the gap. CDR3 sequence: CASSLDISGRFHEQFF. Written as DNA, the CDR3 is TGTGCCAGCAGCTTAGATATTTCGGGGCGGTTCCATGAGCAGTTCTTC.

This clonotype came up a few times. The J gene is TRBJ1-2, the V gene TRBV6-1; perhaps TRBD1 as D (5 bases). Germline values: CDR1 MNHNS, CDR2 SASEGT. Deletions cut 6 bases from V and 7 bases from J, with 18 bases between. The CDR3 is 14 residues long. CDR3 in DNA: TGTGCCAGCAGCACGCTTAACAGGTCCTTTGGCTACACCTTC. Translating it yields CASSTLNRSFGYTF.

The chain joins TRBV30 to TRBJ1-1; D might be TRBD1 (5 bases). CDR1 GTSNPN and CDR2 SVGIG come from the germline V gene (reference sequence). The CDR3 has 10 amino acids. V gave up 2 bases and J gave up 8 bases, with 6 bases separating them. CDR3 DNA sequence: TGTGCCTGGAGTAACAGGGAAGCTTTCTTT. Translated: CAWSNREAFF. Combining the CDR3 with reference TRBV30 and TRBJ1-1 gives the whole variable domain SQTIHQWPATLVQPVGSPLSLECTVEGTSNPNLYWYRQAAGRGLQLLFYSVGIGQISSEVPQNLSASRPQDRQFILSSKKLLLSDSGFYLCAWSNREAFFGQGTRLTVV.

The rearrangement links TRBV7-9 to TRBJ2-7; D possibly uses TRBD1 or TRBD2 (6 bases each). Trimming left V 6 bases short and J 3 bases short, with 18 bases between. Germline V gene data show CDR1 as SEHNR and CDR2 as FQNEAQ (reference sequence). The CDR3 runs 15 residues. The CDR3 DNA follows: TGTGCCAGCAGTTCTGGGGGGCAGTCGCACTACGAGCAGTACTTC. Translating it yields CASSSGGQSHYEQYF. Full variable domain (rest looked up from reference TRBV7-9 and TRBJ2-7): DTGVSQNPRHKITKRGQNVTFRCDPISEHNRLYWYRQTLGQGPEFLTYFQNEAQLEKSRLLSDRFSAERPKGSFSTLEIQRTEQGDSAMYLCASSSGGQSHYEQYFGPGTRLTVT.

The chain employs TRBV5-6 and TRBJ1-1, with no clear D. The germline CDR1 and CDR2 sequences are SGHDT and YYEEEE. The CDR3 is made up of 12 amino acids. Trimming shortened V by 0 bases and J by 11 bases, and 11 bases separated the two germline ends. The CDR3 DNA reads as TGTGCCAGCAGCTTGGAGAGACTGGGGGCTTTCTTT. It encodes CASSLERLGAFF.

The chain links TRBV29-1 to TRBJ1-2; 9 bases align to TRBD1. This CDR3 comprises 13 residues. Germline CDR1 SQVTM, CDR2 ANQGSEA. V lost 8 bases and J lost 4; bases outside the gene matches: 8. CDR3 nucleotide sequence: TGCAGCTTCGCCAGGGACAGGGCCTATGGCTACACCTTC. This gives the protein CSFARDRAYGYTF.

This chain links TRBV30 with TRBJ1-3; D perhaps matches TRBD1 (5 bases). Trimming removed 8 bases from V and 7 bases from J, with 27 bases in between. This CDR3 region has 16 residues. CDR1 is GTSNPN, CDR2 SVGIG, per germline (reference sequence). Here the CDR3 DNA reads TGTGCCATTAGATGGTCAGTCTCCTCGGAGGGGAACACCATATATTTT. Its translation: CAIRWSVSSEGNTIYF. The entire variable domain, with the rest obtained from reference TRBV30 and TRBJ1-3, is as follows: SQTIHQWPATLVQPVGSPLSLECTVEGTSNPNLYWYRQAAGRGLQLLFYSVGIGQISSEVPQNLSASRPQDRQFILSSKKLLLSDSGFYLCAIRWSVSSEGNTIYFGEGSWLTVV.

This clonotype was found once. The chain carries TRBV2 and TRBJ2-7, with D possibly matching TRBD2 (6 bases). Germline V CDR1 and CDR2: SNHLY, FYNNEI. The V and J ends lost 1 base and 2 bases respectively, with 12 bases between them. The length of the CDR3 is 15 residues. The CDR3 DNA is TGTGCCAGCAGTGAAGGGAGGGTTCCGCCCTACGAGCAGTACTTC. This sequence encodes CASSEGRVPPYEQYF.

V gene TRBV12-3 or TRBV12-4 combines with J gene TRBJ2-3; D gene ambiguous. Trimming shortened V by 6 bases and J by 1 base, and 8 bases separated the two germline ends. The CDR3 extends over 13 amino acids. The CDR3 DNA sequence: TGTGCCAGCAGACCTGGGGGCACAGATACGCAGTATTTT. Translated, it gives CASRPGGTDTQYF.

The chain is built from TRBV25-1 and TRBJ2-7; possible D gene TRBD2, 7 bases. The CDR3 has 15 amino acids. Deletions cut 7 bases from V and 7 bases from J, with 23 bases between. Germline lookup yields CDR1 MGHDK and CDR2 SYGVNS. The CDR3 DNA sequence: TGTGCCAGCACTCCCCCCCAGGGGAGGGAAGGTGAGCAGTACTTC. Its translation is CASTPPQGREGEQYF.

The gene calls are TRBV7-2 and TRBJ2-2; D not certain. The CDR3 is 15 amino acids. The germline V gene encodes CDR1 SGHTA and CDR2 FQGNSA. V was pared by 1 base and J by 8 bases, with 14 bases between. For the CDR3, the DNA is TGTGCCAGCAGCTTAGTGATCAGAGGAGAAGGGGAGCTGTTTTTT. Residues: CASSLVIRGEGELFF.

The table lists this clonotype with a count of one. The gene calls are TRBV5-6 and TRBJ1-1, with D hard to call. The ends were cut back, 0 bases at V and 2 bases at J, with 8 bases in the middle. Germline lookup yields CDR1 SGHDT and CDR2 YYEEEE. The CDR3 length is 14 residues. The CDR3 loop reads CASSLVIANTEAFF. The DNA of the CDR3 is TGTGCCAGCAGCTTGGTAATTGCTAACACTGAAGCTTTCTTT.

This chain uses TRBV5-6 with TRBJ2-7; D not resolved. V was clipped by 4 bases and J by 2 bases, with 16 bases between them. The CDR3 spans 15 residues. Per the germline V gene, CDR1 is SGHDT and CDR2 is YYEEEE. CDR3 sequence reads: CASSAPPSGTYEQYF. DNA for the CDR3: TGTGCCAGCAGCGCCCCCCCCAGTGGGACCTACGAGCAGTACTTC. Drawing the rest from reference TRBV5-6 and TRBJ2-7, the complete variable domain is DAGVTQSPTHLIKTRGQQVTLRCSPKSGHDTVSWYQQALGQGPQFIFQYYEEEERQRGNFPDRFSGHQFPNYSSELNVNALLLGDSALYLCASSAPPSGTYEQYFGPGTRLTVT.

V usage is TRBV5-1 and J usage is TRBJ1-2, with D possibly TRBD1 on 5 matching bases. V was cut by 0 bases and J by 0 bases, with 18 bases left in between. Germline CDR1 SGHRS, CDR2 YFSETQ. The CDR3 has 18 amino acids. This chain's CDR3 is CASSLGSRQTSANYGYTF. As DNA, the CDR3 is TGCGCCAGCAGCTTGGGTTCGAGACAGACATCAGCTAACTATGGCTACACCTTC.

This chain joins TRBV4-3 and TRBJ2-7; possible D gene TRBD2, 5 bases. CDR1 LGHNA and CDR2 YSLEER come from the germline V gene. The CDR3 covers 16 residues. V lost 1 base to trimming and J lost 2 bases, with 15 bases between them. Here the CDR3 DNA reads TGCGCCAGCAGCCAAGCATCGAGACGGGGTCCCTACGAGCAGTACTTC. The encoded protein is CASSQASRRGPYEQYF.

The rearrangement uses TRBV19 and TRBJ2-5, with 14 positions matching TRBD2. This CDR3 is 15 amino acids long. The V gene's germline CDR1 is LNHDA and CDR2 SQIVND (reference sequence). V was clipped by 4 bases and J by 4 bases; unmatched bases: 2. DNA for the CDR3: TGTGCCAGTAGTACCGGGACTAGCGGGAGAGAGACCCAGTACTTC. This gives the protein CASSTGTSGRETQYF.

The chain carries TRBV19 and TRBJ1-5; 8 nucleotides match TRBD1. The CDR3 runs to 16 residues. V shed 5 bases and J 2 bases; nucleotides not matched to a gene: 8. Germline values: CDR1 LNHDA, CDR2 SQIVND (reference sequence). The CDR3: CASSVQGAVGNQPQHF. The DNA of the CDR3 is TGTGCCAGTAGTGTCCAGGGGGCTGTGGGCAATCAGCCCCAGCATTTT.